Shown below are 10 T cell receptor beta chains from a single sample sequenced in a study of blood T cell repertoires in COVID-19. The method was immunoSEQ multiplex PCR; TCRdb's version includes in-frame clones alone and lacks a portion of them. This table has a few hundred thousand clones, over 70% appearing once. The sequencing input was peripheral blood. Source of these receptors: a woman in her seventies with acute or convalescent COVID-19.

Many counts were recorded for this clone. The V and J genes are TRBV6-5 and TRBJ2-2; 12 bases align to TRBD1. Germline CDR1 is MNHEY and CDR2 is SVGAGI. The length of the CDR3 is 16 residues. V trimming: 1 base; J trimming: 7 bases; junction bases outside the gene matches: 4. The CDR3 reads CASSYLGQGANGELFF. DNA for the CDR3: TGTGCCAGCAGTTACTTGGGACAGGGGGCAAACGGGGAGCTGTTTTTT.

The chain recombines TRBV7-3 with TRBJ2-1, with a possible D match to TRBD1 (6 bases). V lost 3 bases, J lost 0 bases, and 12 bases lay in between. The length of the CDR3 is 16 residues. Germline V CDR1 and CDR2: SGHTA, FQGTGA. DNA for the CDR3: TGTGCCAGCAGCTTGCTCGGGACAACCTCCTACAATGAGCAGTTCTTC. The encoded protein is CASSLLGTTSYNEQFF.

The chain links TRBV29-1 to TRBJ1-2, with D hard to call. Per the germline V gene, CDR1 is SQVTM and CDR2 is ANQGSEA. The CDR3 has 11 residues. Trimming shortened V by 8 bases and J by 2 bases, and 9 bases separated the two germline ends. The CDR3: CSSVGNYGYTF. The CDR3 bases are TGCAGCAGTGTCGGGAACTATGGCTACACCTTC.

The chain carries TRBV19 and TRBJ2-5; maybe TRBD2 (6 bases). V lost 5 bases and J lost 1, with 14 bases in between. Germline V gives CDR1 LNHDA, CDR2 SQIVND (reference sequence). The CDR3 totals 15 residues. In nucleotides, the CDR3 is TGTGCCAGTAGTCCCGGGGGAGGCCGCCAAGAGACCCAGTACTTC. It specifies CASSPGGGRQETQYF.

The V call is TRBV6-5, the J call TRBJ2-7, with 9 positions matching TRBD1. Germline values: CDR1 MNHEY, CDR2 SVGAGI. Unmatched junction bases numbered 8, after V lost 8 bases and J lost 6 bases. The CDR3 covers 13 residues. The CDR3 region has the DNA TGTGCCAGCTACCGGGACAGGGCGACCGAGCAGTACTTC. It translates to CASYRDRATEQYF.

The CDR3 DNA reads TGCGCCAGCAGCTTACAACAGTACAATGAGCAGTTCTTC. Protein product: CASSLQQYNEQFF. The J gene is TRBJ2-1, the V gene TRBV5-1, with D uncertain. The CDR3 consists of 13 residues. Germline V gene sequence: CDR1 SGHRS, CDR2 YFSETQ. The ends were cut back, 2 bases at V and 4 bases at J, with 7 bases in the middle. Drawing the rest from reference TRBV5-1 and TRBJ2-1, the complete variable domain is KAGVTQTPRYLIKTRGQQVTLSCSPISGHRSVSWYQQTPGQGLQFLFEYFSETQRNKGNFPGRFSGRQFSNSRSEMNVSTLELGDSALYLCASSLQQYNEQFFGPGTRLTVL.

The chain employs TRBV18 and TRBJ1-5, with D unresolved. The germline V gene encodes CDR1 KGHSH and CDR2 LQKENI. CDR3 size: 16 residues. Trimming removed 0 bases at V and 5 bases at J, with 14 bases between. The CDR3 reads CASSPPGKRRDQPQHF. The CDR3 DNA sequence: TGTGCCAGCTCACCACCTGGCAAGAGACGGGATCAGCCCCAGCATTTT.

The CDR3 spells CASSLSGGSNTGELFF. CDR3 bases: TGTGCCAGCAGCTTAAGCGGGGGGTCGAACACCGGGGAGCTGTTTTTT. The V call is TRBV7-2, the J call TRBJ2-2, with TRBD2 matching 9 bases. Trimming removed 2 bases from V and 0 bases from J; junction bases left unmatched: 1. The CDR3 has 16 amino acids. Per germline, CDR1 SGHTA and CDR2 FQGNSA.

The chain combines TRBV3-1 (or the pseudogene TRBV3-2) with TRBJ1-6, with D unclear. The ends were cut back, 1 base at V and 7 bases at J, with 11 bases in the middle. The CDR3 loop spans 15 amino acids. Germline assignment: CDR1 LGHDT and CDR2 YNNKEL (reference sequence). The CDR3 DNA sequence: TGTGCCAGCAGCCAAGGCTTTACATCGAATTCACCCCTCCACTTT. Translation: CASSQGFTSNSPLHF.

The CDR3 loop is CASSLGGGNNSPLHF. DNA for the CDR3: TGTGCCAGCAGCCTTGGCGGAGGGAATAATTCACCCCTCCACTTT. V gene TRBV14 combines with J gene TRBJ1-6; D call uncertain. Trimming took off 4 bases at V and 5 bases at J, with 12 bases between the two ends. CDR3 length: 15 amino acids. Germline V gene data show CDR1 as SGHDN and CDR2 as FVKESK.